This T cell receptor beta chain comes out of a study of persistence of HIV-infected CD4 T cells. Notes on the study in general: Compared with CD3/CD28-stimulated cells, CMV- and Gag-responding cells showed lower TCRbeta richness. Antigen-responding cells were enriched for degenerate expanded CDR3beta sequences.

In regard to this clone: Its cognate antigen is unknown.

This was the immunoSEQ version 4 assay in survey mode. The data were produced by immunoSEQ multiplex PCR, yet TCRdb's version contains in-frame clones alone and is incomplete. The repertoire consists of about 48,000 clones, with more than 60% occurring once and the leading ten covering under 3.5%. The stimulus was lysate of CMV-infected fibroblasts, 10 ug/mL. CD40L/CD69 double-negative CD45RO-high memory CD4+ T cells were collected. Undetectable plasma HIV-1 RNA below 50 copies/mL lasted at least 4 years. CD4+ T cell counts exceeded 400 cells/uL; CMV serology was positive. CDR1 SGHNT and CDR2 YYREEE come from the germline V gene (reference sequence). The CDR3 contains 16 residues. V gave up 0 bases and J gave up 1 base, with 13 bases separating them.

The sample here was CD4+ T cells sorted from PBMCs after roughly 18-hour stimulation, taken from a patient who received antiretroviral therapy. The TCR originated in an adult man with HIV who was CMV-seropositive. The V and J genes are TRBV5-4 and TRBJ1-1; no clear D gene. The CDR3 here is CASSLGWGVSNTEAFF. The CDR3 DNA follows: TGTGCCAGCAGCTTGGGCTGGGGAGTGTCGAACACTGAAGCTTTCTTT.